This T cell receptor beta chain was sequenced in a study of blood T cell repertoires in COVID-19. Background on the study: Samples representing acute and convalescent COVID-19 were sourced from the United States, Italy and Spain. T cells, B-cell-depleted T cells, or PBMCs supplied cDNA or gDNA.

This clone was detected only a few times. Germline assignment: CDR1 SGHVS and CDR2 FQNEAQ. The CDR3 covers 13 residues. The germline V and J ends were trimmed by 7 bases and 2 bases, with 10 bases remaining between them. In the original analysis: Estimates of nucleated cell counts were drawn from the amplification of reference gene primers. The protocol was immunoSEQ multiplex PCR, while the TCRdb copy is restricted to in-frame clones and leaves out a portion. That table furnishes V, J and clone size, whereas the DNA furnished D and trimming. The sample holds about 80,000 clones, around 78% seen once.

This TCR came from a human donor in a cohort sampled during active COVID-19. This chain joins TRBV7-8 and TRBJ2-3; D may be TRBD2 (5 bases). The source material was peripheral blood. For the CDR3, the DNA is TGTGCCAGCATCTTGAGGGTCACAGATACGCAGTATTTT. This gives the protein CASILRVTDTQYF.